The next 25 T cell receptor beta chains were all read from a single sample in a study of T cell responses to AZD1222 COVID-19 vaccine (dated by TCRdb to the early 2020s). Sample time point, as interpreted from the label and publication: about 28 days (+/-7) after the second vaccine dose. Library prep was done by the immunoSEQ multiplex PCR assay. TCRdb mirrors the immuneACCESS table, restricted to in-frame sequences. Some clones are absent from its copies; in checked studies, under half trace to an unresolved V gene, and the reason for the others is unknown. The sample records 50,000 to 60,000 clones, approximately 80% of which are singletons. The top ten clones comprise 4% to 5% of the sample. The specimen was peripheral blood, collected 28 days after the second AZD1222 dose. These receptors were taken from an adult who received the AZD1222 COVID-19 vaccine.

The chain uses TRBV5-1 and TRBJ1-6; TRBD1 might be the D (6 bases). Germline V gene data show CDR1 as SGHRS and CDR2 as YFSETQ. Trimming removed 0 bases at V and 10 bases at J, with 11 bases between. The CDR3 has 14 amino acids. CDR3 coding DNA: TGCGCCAGCAGCTTGGACAGGGAGGACTCACCCCTCCACTTT. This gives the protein CASSLDREDSPLHF.

The CDR3 nucleotides read TGTGCCAGCAGCCTCGCCGGGACAGGGAAAAACTATGGCTACACCTTC. It codes for CASSLAGTGKNYGYTF. This chain links TRBV11-2 with TRBJ1-2; 9 bases align to TRBD1. The CDR3 covers 16 residues. Germline values: CDR1 SGHAT, CDR2 FQNNGV. Trimming at V came to 5 bases and at J to 2 bases, leaving 9 bases not matched to a gene.

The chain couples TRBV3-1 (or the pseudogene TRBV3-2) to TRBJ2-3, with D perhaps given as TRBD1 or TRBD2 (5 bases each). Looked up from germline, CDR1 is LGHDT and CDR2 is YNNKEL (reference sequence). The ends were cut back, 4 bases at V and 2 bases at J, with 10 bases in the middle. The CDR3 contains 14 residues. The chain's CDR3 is CASSRGTNTDTQYF. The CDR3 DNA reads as TGTGCCAGCAGCCGGGGGACCAACACAGATACGCAGTATTTT.

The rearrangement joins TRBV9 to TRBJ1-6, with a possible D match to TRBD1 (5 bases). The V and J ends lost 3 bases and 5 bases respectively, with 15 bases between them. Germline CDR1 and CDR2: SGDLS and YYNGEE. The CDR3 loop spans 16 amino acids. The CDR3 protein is CASSERGRRDNSPLHF. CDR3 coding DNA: TGTGCCAGCAGCGAAAGAGGTCGCAGGGATAATTCACCCCTCCACTTT.

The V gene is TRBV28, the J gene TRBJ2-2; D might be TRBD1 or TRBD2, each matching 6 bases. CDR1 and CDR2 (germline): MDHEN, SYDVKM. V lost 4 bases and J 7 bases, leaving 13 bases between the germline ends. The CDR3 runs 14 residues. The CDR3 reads CASSSRRGVGELFF. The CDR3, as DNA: TGTGCCAGCAGTTCCCGTAGGGGGGTCGGGGAGCTGTTTTTT.

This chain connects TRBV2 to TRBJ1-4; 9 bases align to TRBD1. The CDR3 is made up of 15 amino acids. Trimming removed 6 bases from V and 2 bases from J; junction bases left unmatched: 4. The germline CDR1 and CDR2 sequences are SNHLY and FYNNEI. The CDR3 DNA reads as TGTGCCAGCAGAACCACAGGGGGCACTAATGAAAAACTGTTTTTT. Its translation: CASRTTGGTNEKLFF.

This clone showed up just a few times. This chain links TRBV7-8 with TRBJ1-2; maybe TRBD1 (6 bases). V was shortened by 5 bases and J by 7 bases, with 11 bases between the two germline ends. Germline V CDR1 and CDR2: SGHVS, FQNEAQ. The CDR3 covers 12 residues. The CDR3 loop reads CASSPRGSGYTF. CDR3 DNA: TGTGCCAGCAGCCCCAGGGGTAGTGGCTACACCTTC.

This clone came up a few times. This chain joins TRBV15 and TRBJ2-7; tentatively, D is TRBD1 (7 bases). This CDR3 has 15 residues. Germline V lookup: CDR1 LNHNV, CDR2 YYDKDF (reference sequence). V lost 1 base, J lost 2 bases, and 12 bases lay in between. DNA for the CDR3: TGTGCCACCAGCAGAGGTGGAGGGGGCGCCTACGAGCAGTACGTC. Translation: CATSRGGGGAYEQYV.

The CDR3 sequence is CATSRDGYSNQPQHF. The CDR3 DNA follows: TGTGCCACCAGCAGAGACGGATATAGCAATCAGCCCCAGCATTTT. The gene calls are TRBV15 and TRBJ1-5; D gene uncertain. The CDR3 sequence is 15 residues long. V was cut by 0 bases and J by 0 bases, with 6 bases left in between. The germline CDR1 and CDR2 sequences are LNHNV and YYDKDF (reference sequence). The complete variable domain, with remaining parts taken from reference TRBV15 and TRBJ1-5, reads DAMVIQNPRYQVTQFGKPVTLSCSQTLNHNVMYWYQQKSSQAPKLLFHYYDKDFNNEADTPDNFQSRRPNTSFCFLDIRSPGLGDTAMYLCATSRDGYSNQPQHFGDGTRLSIL.

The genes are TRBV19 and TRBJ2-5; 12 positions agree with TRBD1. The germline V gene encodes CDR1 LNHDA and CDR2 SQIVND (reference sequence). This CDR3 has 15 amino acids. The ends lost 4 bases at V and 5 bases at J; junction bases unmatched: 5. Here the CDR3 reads CASSRDRGLVETQYF. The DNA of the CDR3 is TGTGCCAGTAGTAGGGACAGGGGGCTGGTTGAGACCCAGTACTTC.

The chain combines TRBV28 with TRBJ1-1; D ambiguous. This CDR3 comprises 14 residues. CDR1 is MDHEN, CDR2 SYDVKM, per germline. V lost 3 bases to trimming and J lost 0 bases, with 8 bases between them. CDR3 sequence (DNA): TGTGCCAGCAGTTTTAGTTTACTGAACACTGAAGCTTTCTTT. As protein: CASSFSLLNTEAFF.

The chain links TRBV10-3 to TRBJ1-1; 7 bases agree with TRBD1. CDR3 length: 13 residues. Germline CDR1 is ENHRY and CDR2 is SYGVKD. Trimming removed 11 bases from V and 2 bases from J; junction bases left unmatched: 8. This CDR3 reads CASKPGGNTEAFF. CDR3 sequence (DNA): TGTGCCTCTAAACCAGGGGGTAACACTGAAGCTTTCTTT.

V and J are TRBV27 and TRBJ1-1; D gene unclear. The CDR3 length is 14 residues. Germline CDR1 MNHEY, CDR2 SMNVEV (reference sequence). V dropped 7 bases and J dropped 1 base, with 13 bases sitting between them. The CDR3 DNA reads TGTGCCAGCATCCCCGGGAATTGGAACACTGAAGCTTTCTTT. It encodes CASIPGNWNTEAFF.

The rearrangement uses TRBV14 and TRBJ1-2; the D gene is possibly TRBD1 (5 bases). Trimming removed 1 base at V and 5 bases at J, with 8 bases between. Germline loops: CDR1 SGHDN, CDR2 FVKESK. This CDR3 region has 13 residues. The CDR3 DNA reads TGTGCCAGCAGCCAAGTGGGGCTATATGGCTACACCTTC. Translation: CASSQVGLYGYTF.

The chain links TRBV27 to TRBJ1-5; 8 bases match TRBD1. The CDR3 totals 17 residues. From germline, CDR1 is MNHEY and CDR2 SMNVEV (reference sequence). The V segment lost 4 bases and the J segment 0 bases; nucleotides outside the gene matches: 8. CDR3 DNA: TGTGCCAGCAGTTACCTTGGGACAGGCAATAGCAATCAGCCCCAGCATTTT. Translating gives CASSYLGTGNSNQPQHF.

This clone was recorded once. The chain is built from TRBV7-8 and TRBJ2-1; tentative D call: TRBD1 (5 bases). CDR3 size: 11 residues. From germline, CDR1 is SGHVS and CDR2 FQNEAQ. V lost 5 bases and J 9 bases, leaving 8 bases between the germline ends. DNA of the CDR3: TGTGCCAGCAGCCTCAGGGCTGAGCAGTTCTTC. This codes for CASSLRAEQFF.

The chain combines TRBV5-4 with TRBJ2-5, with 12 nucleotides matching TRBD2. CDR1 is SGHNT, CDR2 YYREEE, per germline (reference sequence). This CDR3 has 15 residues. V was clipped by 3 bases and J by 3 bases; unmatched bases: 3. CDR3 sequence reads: CASSSLAGGEETQYF. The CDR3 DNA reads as TGTGCCAGCAGCTCTCTAGCGGGAGGGGAAGAGACCCAGTACTTC. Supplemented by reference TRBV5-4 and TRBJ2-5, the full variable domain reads ETGVTQSPTHLIKTRGQQVTLRCSSQSGHNTVSWYQQALGQGPQFIFQYYREEENGRGNFPPRFSGLQFPNYSSELNVNALELDDSALYLCASSSLAGGEETQYFGPGTRLLVL.

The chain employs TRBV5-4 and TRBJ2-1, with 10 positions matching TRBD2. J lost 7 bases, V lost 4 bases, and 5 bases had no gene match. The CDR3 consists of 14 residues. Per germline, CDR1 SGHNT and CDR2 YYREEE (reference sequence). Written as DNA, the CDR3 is TGTGCCAGCAGCCTAAGCGGGGGGGCAAATGAGCAGTTCTTC. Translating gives CASSLSGGANEQFF.

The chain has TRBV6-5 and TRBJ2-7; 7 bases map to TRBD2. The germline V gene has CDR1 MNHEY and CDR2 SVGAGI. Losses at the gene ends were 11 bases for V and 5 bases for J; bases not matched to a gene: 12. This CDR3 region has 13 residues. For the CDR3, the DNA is TGTGCCTCAGCCTTGGGGGGGAGGGACGAGCAGTACTTC. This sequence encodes CASALGGRDEQYF.

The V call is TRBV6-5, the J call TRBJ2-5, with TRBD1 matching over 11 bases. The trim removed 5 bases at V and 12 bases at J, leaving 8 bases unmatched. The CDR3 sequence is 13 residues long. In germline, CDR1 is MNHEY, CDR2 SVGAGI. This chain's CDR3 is CASSLGTGGTEYF. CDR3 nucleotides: TGTGCCAGCAGTCTCGGGACAGGGGGAACCGAGTACTTC.

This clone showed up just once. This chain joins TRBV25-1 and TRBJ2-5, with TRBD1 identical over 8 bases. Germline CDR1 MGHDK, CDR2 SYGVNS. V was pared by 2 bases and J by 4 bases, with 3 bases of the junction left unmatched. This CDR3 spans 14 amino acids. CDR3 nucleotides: TGTGCCAGCAGTGAACAGGGGGCGGGAGAGACCCAGTACTTC. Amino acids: CASSEQGAGETQYF.

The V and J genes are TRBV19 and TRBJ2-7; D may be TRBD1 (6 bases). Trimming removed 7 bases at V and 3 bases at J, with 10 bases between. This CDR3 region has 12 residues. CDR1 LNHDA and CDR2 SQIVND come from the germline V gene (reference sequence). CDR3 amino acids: CASNNRDYEQYV. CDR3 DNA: TGTGCCAGTAATAACAGGGACTACGAGCAGTACGTC.

This CDR3 reads CATSRDLGTGPGELFF. For the CDR3, the DNA is TGTGCCACCAGCAGAGACTTGGGGACAGGGCCAGGGGAGCTGTTTTTT. The chain combines TRBV15 with TRBJ2-2; the match to TRBD1 covers 9 bases. Germline assignment: CDR1 LNHNV and CDR2 YYDKDF (reference sequence). The CDR3 extends over 16 amino acids. J gave up 8 bases and V 0 bases, and 7 bases lay outside the gene matches.

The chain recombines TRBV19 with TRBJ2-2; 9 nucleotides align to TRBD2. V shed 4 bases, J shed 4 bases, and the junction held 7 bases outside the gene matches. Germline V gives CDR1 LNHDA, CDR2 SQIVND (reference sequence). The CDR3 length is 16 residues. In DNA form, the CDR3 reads TGTGCCAGTAGTAGATATAGCGGGAGTACCACCGGGGAGCTGTTTTTT. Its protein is CASSRYSGSTTGELFF.

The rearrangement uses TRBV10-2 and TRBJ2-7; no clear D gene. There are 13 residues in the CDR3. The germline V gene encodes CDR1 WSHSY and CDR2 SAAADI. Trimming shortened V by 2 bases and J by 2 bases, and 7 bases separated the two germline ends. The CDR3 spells CASSEPFTYEQYV. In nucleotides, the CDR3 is TGCGCCAGCAGTGAGCCCTTTACCTACGAGCAGTACGTC.